This T cell receptor beta chain was identified during a study of blood T cell repertoires in COVID-19. Turning to the study itself: Samples representing acute and convalescent COVID-19 were sourced from the United States, Italy and Spain. PBMCs, B-cell-depleted T cells, or T cells provided the cDNA or gDNA that made up the material.

Between the trimmed V and J ends, which lost 2 bases and 9 bases, there was a span of 14 bases. CDR3 length: 15 amino acids. The germline gives CDR1 SGHTA, CDR2 FQGNSA. As originally analysed: From reference gene primer amplification, estimates of nucleated cell counts were derived. Sequencing used immunoSEQ multiplex PCR; TCRdb keeps in-frame clones, though not all of them. For V, J and clone size, that table is used; D and trimming come from the DNA. The sample lists about 97,000 clones, 90% occurring once. The TCR sequence derives from a man aged 60 to 75 with acute or convalescent COVID-19. J is TRBJ1-6 and V is TRBV7-2; tentatively, D is TRBD1 (6 bases). Sequenced sample: peripheral blood. The CDR3 reads CASSLRPGAGSPLHF. CDR3 in DNA: TGTGCCAGCAGCTTAAGGCCAGGGGCCGGTTCACCCCTCCACTTT.